Following are 3 T cell receptor beta chains from one sample sequenced in a study of cytomegalovirus exposure and HLA in healthy donors. PCR primers comprised 60 Vbeta and 13 Jbeta primers. TCRdb's table, derived via immunoSEQ multiplex PCR, lists solely in-frame clones and lacks some. The sample gives about 160,000 clones, 75% to 90% of which show up once; approximately 1.5% is in the top ten. Sequenced input: PBMCs. Receptors originate from a woman under 30 in good health and CMV-seronegative.

The V and J genes are TRBV6-6 and TRBJ1-1, with D tentatively TRBD1 (5 bases). Germline loops: CDR1 MNHNY, CDR2 SVGAGI (reference sequence). Deletions cut 5 bases from V and 3 bases from J, with 13 bases between. The CDR3 covers 14 residues. The CDR3 here is CASSQQVRDTEAFF. CDR3 nucleotide sequence: TGTGCCAGCAGTCAACAGGTTCGGGACACTGAAGCTTTCTTT.

With respect to this clone: One end of the junction is discordant with germline, which a read error may explain. The chain joins TRBV6-1 to TRBJ1-2, with 10 bases fitting TRBD1. Per germline, CDR1 MNHNS and CDR2 SASEGT. There are 15 residues in the CDR3. The CDR3 loop reads CASSKAGTGDYGYTF. CDR3 bases: TGTGCCAGCAGTAAAGCCGGGACAGGGGACTATGGCTACACCTTC.

The genes are TRBV6-5 and TRBJ1-1, with 7 bases matching TRBD1. Germline V gene lookup returns CDR1 MNHEY and CDR2 SVGAGI. J gave up 1 base and V 2 bases, and 4 bases lay outside the gene matches. CDR3 size: 15 residues. The CDR3 sequence: CASSYDREPNTEAFF. CDR3 nucleotides: TGTGCCAGCAGTTACGACAGGGAACCGAACACTGAAGCTTTCTTT.